These 23 T cell receptor beta chains came from one sample sequenced in a study of T cell responses to AZD1222 COVID-19 vaccine (dated by TCRdb to about 2021). Reading the label with the study, this specimen's time point is: about 28 days (+/-7) after the second vaccine dose. The method was the immunoSEQ multiplex PCR assay. TCRdb re-hosts the immuneACCESS table, in-frame sequences only. Its copies lack some clones; in the studies checked, an unresolved V gene accounts for under half of them, and the cause for the rest is not known. The sample includes around 160,000 clones, with 92% observed a single time. Approximately 0.98% of the sample is taken by the ten largest. The material was peripheral blood, obtained 28 days after the second AZD1222 dose. These receptor sequences come from an adult who received the AZD1222 COVID-19 vaccine.

The chain couples TRBV5-1 to TRBJ1-2; D not resolved. The CDR3 runs to 14 residues. V was pared by 7 bases and J by 5 bases, with 18 bases between. Germline V gene sequence: CDR1 SGHRS, CDR2 YFSETQ. The chain's CDR3 is CASSFGVQSYGYTF. The CDR3 DNA is TGCGCCAGCTCCTTCGGAGTCCAGTCGTATGGCTACACCTTC.

To note about this clone: A junction boundary mismatches the germline segment, possibly from a read error. The chain couples TRBV19 to TRBJ1-1; 8 nucleotides align to TRBD1. From germline, CDR1 is LNHDA and CDR2 SQIVND (reference sequence). CDR3 length: 14 amino acids. The CDR3 protein is CASSIDRGITEAFF. CDR3 in DNA: TGTGCCAGTAGCATAGACAGGGGCATTACTGAAGCTTTCTTT.

This chain joins TRBV6-2 or TRBV6-3 and TRBJ2-7, with 8 bases aligning to TRBD1. Germline V gene lookup returns CDR1 MNHEY and CDR2 SVGEGT. After removal of 2 bases from V and 4 bases from J, the junction contained 7 bases not matched to a gene. The CDR3 totals 15 residues. The CDR3 bases are TGTGCCAGCAGTTACGGGGACAGGCTACCGTACGAGCAGTACTTC. This encodes CASSYGDRLPYEQYF.

The J gene is TRBJ1-2, the V gene TRBV28; no clear D gene. The CDR3 runs 12 residues. Trimming removed 6 bases at V and 5 bases at J, with 10 bases between. CDR1 is MDHEN, CDR2 SYDVKM, per germline. The CDR3 region is CASRPGGYGYTF. Written as DNA, the CDR3 is TGTGCCAGCAGGCCTGGAGGGTATGGCTACACCTTC.

The chain uses TRBV6-5 and TRBJ2-1, with 8 bases that match TRBD2. Germline CDR1 MNHEY, CDR2 SVGAGI. V shed 6 bases and J 8 bases; nucleotides not matched to a gene: 12. The CDR3 covers 15 residues. The CDR3 sequence: CASSETGGPMYEQFF. CDR3 coding DNA: TGTGCCAGCAGCGAGACGGGGGGGCCAATGTATGAGCAGTTCTTC.

This chain connects TRBV9 to TRBJ2-1, with D possibly matching TRBD2 (5 bases). The CDR3 has 15 residues. V was pared by 0 bases and J by 3 bases, with 10 bases between. The germline CDR1 and CDR2 sequences are SGDLS and YYNGEE. The CDR3 sequence is CASSVVGVNYNEQFF. The CDR3, as DNA: TGTGCCAGCAGCGTAGTCGGGGTCAACTACAATGAGCAGTTCTTC.

This clone was counted once. The J gene is TRBJ1-5, the V gene TRBV24-1, with 11 bases that match TRBD1. This CDR3 is built from 19 residues. CDR1 and CDR2 (germline): KGHDR, SFDVKD. V shed 4 bases and J 2 bases; nucleotides not matched to a gene: 12. The CDR3 sequence is CATSDDPGQGEGGNQPQHF. CDR3 nucleotide sequence: TGTGCCACCAGTGACGATCCGGGACAGGGGGAAGGAGGCAATCAGCCCCAGCATTTT.

This clone appeared a single time. The chain is built from TRBV7-3 and TRBJ2-1; 7 positions match TRBD1. V lost 6 bases and J lost 5; bases outside the gene matches: 4. Germline V gene data show CDR1 as SGHTA and CDR2 as FQGTGA. The CDR3 sequence is 13 residues long. The CDR3 bases are TGTGCCAGCAGTCGGGACAGAAACAATGAGCAGTTCTTC. It encodes CASSRDRNNEQFF. The variable domain in full, completed from reference TRBV7-3 and TRBJ2-1, reads GAGVSQTPSNKVTEKGKYVELRCDPISGHTALYWYRQSLGQGPEFLIYFQGTGAADDSGLPNDRFFAVRPEGSVSTLKIQRTERGDSAVYLCASSRDRNNEQFFGPGTRLTVL.

The sample holds one count of this clone. V gene TRBV7-8 combines with J gene TRBJ2-5; D might be TRBD2 (6 bases). V gave up 6 bases and J gave up 5 bases, with 13 bases separating them. CDR1 and CDR2 from the germline V gene are SGHVS and FQNEAQ. The CDR3 is 13 residues long. CDR3 sequence: CASRRRGGETQYF. The CDR3 nucleotides are TGTGCCAGCAGAAGGAGGGGTGGGGAGACCCAGTACTTC.

V is TRBV3-1 (or the pseudogene TRBV3-2) and J is TRBJ1-6; no definite D call. The CDR3 contains 14 residues. Trimming stripped 1 base from V and 7 bases from J, with 8 bases between. CDR1 is LGHDT, CDR2 YNNKEL, per germline (reference sequence). The CDR3: CASSQGGSNSPLHF. The CDR3, as DNA: TGTGCCAGCAGCCAAGGAGGGTCGAATTCACCCCTCCACTTT.

The V gene is TRBV2, the J gene TRBJ2-4; perhaps TRBD2 as D (5 bases). V lost 6 bases to trimming and J lost 0 bases, with 15 bases between them. Germline V gene data show CDR1 as SNHLY and CDR2 as FYNNEI. The CDR3 has 16 amino acids. The chain's CDR3 is CASRVGLAGAKNIQYF. CDR3 sequence (DNA): TGTGCCAGCAGGGTAGGACTGGCTGGAGCCAAAAACATTCAGTACTTC.

This chain links TRBV2 with TRBJ1-2; D perhaps matches TRBD1 (5 bases). The V and J ends lost 6 bases and 0 bases respectively, with 8 bases between them. CDR3 length: 13 amino acids. Germline lookup yields CDR1 SNHLY and CDR2 FYNNEI. CDR3 in DNA: TGTGCCAGCAGGGAGACAGCTAACTATGGCTACACCTTC. This encodes CASRETANYGYTF.

This clone has a single count. The gene calls are TRBV10-1 and TRBJ2-3; 10 bases match TRBD1. Trimming removed 5 bases from V and 3 bases from J; junction bases left unmatched: 5. Germline-derived CDR1 and CDR2 are WNHNN and SYGVQD (reference sequence). CDR3 length: 15 amino acids. CDR3: CASSMGQGTTDTQYF. The CDR3 DNA is TGCGCCAGCAGTATGGGACAGGGGACGACAGATACGCAGTATTTT.

This chain uses TRBV11-2 with TRBJ1-2; D is uncertain. The CDR3 has 12 residues. In germline, CDR1 is SGHAT, CDR2 FQNNGV. With 3 bases removed from V and 1 base from J, the gap between germline ends came to 3 bases. The CDR3 coding sequence is TGTGCCAGCAGCTTCAGTAACTATGGCTACACCTTC. Residues: CASSFSNYGYTF. Combining the CDR3 with reference TRBV11-2 and TRBJ1-2 gives the whole variable domain EAGVAQSPRYKIIEKRQSVAFWCNPISGHATLYWYQQILGQGPKLLIQFQNNGVVDDSQLPKDRFSAERLKGVDSTLKIQPAKLEDSAVYLCASSFSNYGYTFGSGTRLTVV.

The sample holds one count of this clone. The V gene is TRBV9, the J gene TRBJ1-5; D uncertain. Germline V gene lookup returns CDR1 SGDLS and CDR2 YYNGEE. This CDR3 region has 15 residues. V was trimmed by 4 bases and J by 3 bases, leaving 14 bases between them. The CDR3 region has the DNA TGTGCCAGCAGCCTCAACGACGGGTACAATCAGCCCCAGCATTTT. Protein product: CASSLNDGYNQPQHF.

The V call is TRBV18, the J call TRBJ2-3; maybe TRBD1 (6 bases). Germline lookup yields CDR1 KGHSH and CDR2 LQKENI. Trimming left V 6 bases short and J 0 bases short, with 10 bases between. The CDR3 is made up of 14 amino acids. Here the CDR3 DNA reads TGTGCCAGCTCCCCGGGACATAGCACAGATACGCAGTATTTT. Translated: CASSPGHSTDTQYF.

The rearrangement joins TRBV6-5 to TRBJ2-5; D is uncertain. V was pared by 6 bases and J by 1 base, with 6 bases between. This CDR3 spans 12 amino acids. Germline V lookup: CDR1 MNHEY, CDR2 SVGAGI. The CDR3 coding sequence is TGTGCCAGCAGCAAGGCCCAAGAGACCCAGTACTTC. Translated, it gives CASSKAQETQYF.

This clone was recorded only once. The rearrangement joins TRBV5-1 to TRBJ2-7; possibly TRBD2 for D (5 bases). V lost 3 bases to trimming and J lost 7 bases, with 23 bases between them. CDR3 length equals 16 residues. The germline V gene has CDR1 SGHRS and CDR2 YFSETQ. CDR3 protein: CASSWNRDPERGEQYF. CDR3 nucleotide sequence: TGCGCCAGCAGCTGGAACCGGGATCCTGAGCGCGGGGAGCAGTACTTC.

This clone appeared a single time. The gene calls are TRBV18 and TRBJ2-1; TRBD2 aligns across 11 bases. The V and J ends lost 3 bases and 6 bases, in that order; junction bases with no gene match: 1. CDR3 size: 14 residues. CDR1 and CDR2 from the germline V gene are KGHSH and LQKENI. The CDR3 reads CASSPGLAVNEQFF. As DNA, the CDR3 is TGTGCCAGCTCACCGGGACTAGCGGTCAATGAGCAGTTCTTC.

The chain has TRBV11-2 and TRBJ2-7; possibly TRBD1 for D (6 bases). CDR1 and CDR2 from the germline V gene are SGHAT and FQNNGV. The CDR3 is made up of 15 amino acids. Trimming stripped 3 bases from V and 0 bases from J, with 12 bases between. In DNA form, the CDR3 reads TGTGCCAGCAGCTTGAGGACAGCGAGCTCCTACGAGCAGTACTTC. It yields the protein CASSLRTASSYEQYF.

The chain links TRBV12-3 or TRBV12-4 to TRBJ1-1; D is unresolved. The CDR3 loop spans 13 amino acids. Between the trimmed V and J ends, which lost 0 bases and 5 bases, there was a span of 7 bases. CDR3 nucleotide sequence: TGTGCCAGCAGTTTAGCGCGGGGAACTGAAGCTTTCTTT. It yields the protein CASSLARGTEAFF.

The gene calls are TRBV5-6 and TRBJ2-2; 9 positions agree with TRBD1. J was trimmed by 2 bases and V by 3 bases; bases with no gene match: 5. Germline-derived CDR1 and CDR2 are SGHDT and YYEEEE. The CDR3 length is 16 residues. The CDR3 loop is CASSSGTGQNTGELFF. In DNA, the CDR3 is TGTGCCAGCAGCTCAGGGACAGGGCAAAACACCGGGGAGCTGTTTTTT. The full variable domain, completed using reference TRBV5-6 and TRBJ2-2, is DAGVTQSPTHLIKTRGQQVTLRCSPKSGHDTVSWYQQALGQGPQFIFQYYEEEERQRGNFPDRFSGHQFPNYSSELNVNALLLGDSALYLCASSSGTGQNTGELFFGEGSRLTVL.

J is TRBJ2-2 and V is TRBV4-1; TRBD1 matches 9 bases. The CDR3 consists of 17 residues. Trimming cost V 3 bases and J 4 bases; bases outside gene matches: 9. Germline V CDR1 and CDR2: MGHRA, YSYEKL. CDR3 in DNA: TGCGCCAGCAGCCAGGAGGGGGACAGGGCAGGCACCGGGGAGCTGTTTTTT. This encodes CASSQEGDRAGTGELFF.